These 15 T cell receptor beta chains originate from one sample sequenced in a study of HIV-infected patients and healthy controls. Alpha and beta constant-region primers primed reverse transcription of approximately 500 ng RNA. Alpha and beta chain libraries were made separately by chain-specific third strand synthesis with multiplexing indices. TCRdb re-called the 5' RACE reads with MiXCR, one entry per CDR3 protein. The sample includes more than 15,000 distinct CDR3 sequences, about 5% of them seen just once. Whole blood was used without fractionation, so all unsorted peripheral T cells were included. The sequenced sample consisted of blood. The receptors here all came from an adult in good health.

The chain uses TRBV4-3 and TRBJ1-1; D unclear. The length of the CDR3 is 13 residues. The ends were cut back, 3 bases at V and 10 bases at J, with 15 bases in the middle. Germline values: CDR1 LGHNA, CDR2 YSLEER. The CDR3 sequence is CASSQRTGYRAFF. The DNA of the CDR3 is TGCGCCAGCAGCCAGCGGACCGGGTACAGAGCTTTCTTT.

This clonotype appeared many times. J is TRBJ1-2 and V is TRBV20-1; D may be TRBD1 (6 bases). The CDR3 spans 14 residues. From germline, CDR1 is DFQATT and CDR2 SNEGSKA (reference sequence). V lost 3 bases and J 3 bases, leaving 14 bases between the germline ends. The DNA of the CDR3 is TGCAGTGCTAGGAACAGGGAATCCTACTATGGCTACACCTTC. Translating it yields CSARNRESYYGYTF.

This clonotype was counted at least ten times. This chain links TRBV7-2 with TRBJ2-3; D call uncertain. This CDR3 spans 14 amino acids. The V end was cut by 5 bases, the J end by 4 bases, with 13 bases between. Germline CDR1 and CDR2: SGHTA and FQGNSA. In DNA form, the CDR3 reads TGTGCCAGCAGCCTCCCATCTATCGCAGATACGCAGTATTTT. This codes for CASSLPSIADTQYF.

The DNA for the CDR3 is TGTGCCACCAGTGATGAGAGACTCTTGAAGGGGGCGGGTTGGGCTTTCTTT. Protein: CATSDERLLKGAGWAFF. The rearrangement joins TRBV24-1 to TRBJ1-1, with 7 bases aligning to TRBD1. CDR3 size: 17 residues. With V trimmed by 3 bases and J by 11 bases, 20 bases remained unmatched. The germline V gene encodes CDR1 KGHDR and CDR2 SFDVKD.

Ten or more counts support this clonotype. The chain has TRBV29-1 and TRBJ2-1, with 12 positions matching TRBD1. Germline values: CDR1 SQVTM, CDR2 ANQGSEA. The trim removed 0 bases at V and 4 bases at J, leaving 4 bases unmatched. The CDR3 totals 16 residues. CDR3 protein: CSVEDPGQGAYNEQFF. CDR3 DNA sequence: TGCAGCGTTGAAGATCCGGGACAGGGGGCTTACAATGAGCAGTTCTTC.

By share of the sample, this clonotype is medium-sized. This chain connects TRBV2 to TRBJ2-7; the D gene could be TRBD1 or TRBD2 (7 bases each). CDR1 and CDR2 (germline): SNHLY, FYNNEI. V was clipped by 3 bases and J by 3 bases, with 12 bases between them. The CDR3 runs 14 residues. The CDR3 DNA is TGTGCCAGCAGTGACAGGGGGGGCCTCTACGAGCAGTACTTC. It specifies CASSDRGGLYEQYF.

This clonotype was picked up many times. The rearrangement links TRBV7-9 to TRBJ1-1, with D maybe TRBD1 (6 bases). The CDR3 is 15 residues long. V dropped 4 bases and J dropped 4 bases, with 16 bases sitting between them. CDR1 is SEHNR, CDR2 FQNEAQ, per germline (reference sequence). Here the CDR3 reads CASSSAGGGPTEAFF. For the CDR3, the DNA is TGTGCCAGCAGCTCAGCTGGTGGGGGGCCCACTGAAGCTTTCTTT.

The sample holds many counts of this clonotype. This chain connects TRBV6-6 to TRBJ1-1, with D unclear. Germline-derived CDR1 and CDR2 are MNHNY and SVGAGI (reference sequence). The CDR3 has 13 amino acids. The germline V and J ends were trimmed by 4 bases and 2 bases, with 8 bases remaining between them. CDR3 nucleotide sequence: TGTGCCAGCAGTTCGACGGGAAACACTGAAGCTTTCTTT. Translation: CASSSTGNTEAFF.

This clonotype has ten or more counts. This chain joins TRBV4-3 and TRBJ2-3; TRBD2 agrees at 8 bases. The CDR3 length is 16 residues. V lost 1 base to trimming and J lost 2 bases; unmatched junction nucleotides: 5. The germline V gene encodes CDR1 LGHNA and CDR2 YSLEER. CDR3 sequence: CASSQGLSGVTDTQYF. The DNA for the CDR3 is TGCGCCAGCAGCCAAGGTCTTAGCGGGGTCACAGATACGCAGTATTTT.

DNA of the CDR3: TGTGCCAGCAGCAGACAGGTGGTTCGTGGTCTACCCTATGAGCAGTTCTTC. Translating gives CASSRQVVRGLPYEQFF. The chain joins TRBV11-3 to TRBJ2-1; TRBD1 might be the D (6 bases). The CDR3 extends over 17 amino acids. Germline V gives CDR1 SGHNT, CDR2 YENEEA. Trimming took off 5 bases at V and 8 bases at J, with 25 bases between the two ends.

This clonotype is labeled medium-sized. This chain links TRBV12-3 or TRBV12-4 with TRBJ2-1; D possibly uses TRBD1 or TRBD2 (5 bases each). V was clipped by 5 bases and J by 2 bases, with 31 bases between them. There are 21 residues in the CDR3. The CDR3 bases are TGTGCCAGCAGTCCACCCTACGGGGCTCCTAGTATGACTGGAGCCTACAATGAGCAGTTCTTC. As protein: CASSPPYGAPSMTGAYNEQFF.

This clonotype qualifies as medium-sized (0.01 to 0.1%). The chain combines TRBV18 with TRBJ1-1; a possible D gene is TRBD1 (5 bases). The CDR3 consists of 14 residues. Per the germline V gene, CDR1 is KGHSH and CDR2 is LQKENI. V lost 0 bases and J lost 1, with 6 bases in between. The CDR3 DNA reads as TGTGCCAGCTCACCACCGCAGGGGAACACTGAAGCTTTCTTT. Translated, it gives CASSPPQGNTEAFF.

This clonotype is deemed medium-sized (0.01 to 0.1%). The chain couples TRBV20-1 to TRBJ2-7; 10 positions match TRBD2. Germline V gives CDR1 DFQATT, CDR2 SNEGSKA (reference sequence). The CDR3 length is 14 residues. Unmatched junction bases numbered 3, after V lost 1 base and J lost 3 bases. As DNA, the CDR3 is TGCAGTGCTAGAGGGGGGACTAGCGACTACGAGCAGTACTTC. Translated, it gives CSARGGTSDYEQYF.

This clonotype was found many times. The chain uses TRBV7-2 and TRBJ2-7; D is uncertain. V was cut by 4 bases and J by 4 bases, with 8 bases left in between. From germline, CDR1 is SGHTA and CDR2 FQGNSA. The CDR3 sequence is 12 residues long. The CDR3 reads CASSSSGYEQYF. CDR3 DNA: TGTGCCAGCAGCTCTAGTGGGTACGAGCAGTACTTC.

Ten or more counts support this clonotype. The chain carries TRBV2 and TRBJ2-7, with D possibly TRBD1 on 5 matching bases. The germline V gene encodes CDR1 SNHLY and CDR2 FYNNEI. The ends were cut back, 7 bases at V and 0 bases at J, with 13 bases in the middle. The CDR3 covers 14 residues. The CDR3 region has the DNA TGTGCCAGCAAGGGGCAGAGAAGCTCCTACGAGCAGTACTTC. Protein sequence: CASKGQRSSYEQYF.